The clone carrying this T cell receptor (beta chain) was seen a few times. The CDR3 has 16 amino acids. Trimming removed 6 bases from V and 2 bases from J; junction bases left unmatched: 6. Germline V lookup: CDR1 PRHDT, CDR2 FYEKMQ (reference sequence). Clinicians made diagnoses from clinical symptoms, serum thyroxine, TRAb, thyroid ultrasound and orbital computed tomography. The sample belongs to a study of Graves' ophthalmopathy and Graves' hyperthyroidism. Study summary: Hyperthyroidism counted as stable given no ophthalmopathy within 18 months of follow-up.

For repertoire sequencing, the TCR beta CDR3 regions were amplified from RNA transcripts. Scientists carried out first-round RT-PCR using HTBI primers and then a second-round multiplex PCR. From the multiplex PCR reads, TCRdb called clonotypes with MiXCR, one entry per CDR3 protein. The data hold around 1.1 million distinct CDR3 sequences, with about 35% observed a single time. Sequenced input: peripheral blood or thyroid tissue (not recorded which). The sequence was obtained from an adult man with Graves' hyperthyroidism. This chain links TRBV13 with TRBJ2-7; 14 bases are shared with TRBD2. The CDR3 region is CASSSKTSGRAYEQYF. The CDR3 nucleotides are TGTGCCAGCAGTTCAAAGACTAGCGGGAGGGCCTACGAGCAGTACTTC.